Included here is one T cell receptor beta chain sequence, with context. These data originate in a study of blood T cell repertoires in COVID-19. Study summary: There were acute and convalescent COVID-19 samples, and they came from the United States, Italy and Spain. PBMCs, B-cell-depleted T cells, or T cells provided the cDNA or gDNA that made up the material.

Per the original data handling: It was from reference gene primer amplification that nucleated cell counts were estimated. Data came from immunoSEQ multiplex PCR; TCRdb stores just in-frame clones and leaves some out. V and J calls and clone size are those listed in that table; D and trimming were worked out from the DNA. This sample carries fewer than 140,000 clones, approximately 80% of them seen once, and the ten largest clones take 13% to 15%. The CDR3 consists of 15 residues. The V and J ends lost 5 bases and 1 base respectively, with 9 bases between them. The germline gives CDR1 MDHEN, CDR2 SYDVKM.

The source is a woman aged 55-70 years with acute or convalescent COVID-19. The sample consisted of peripheral blood. V is TRBV28 and J is TRBJ2-6; D is undetermined. CDR3 in DNA: TGTGCCAGCAGTGGCTTTGTTTCTGGGGCCAACGTCCTGACTTTC. Its protein is CASSGFVSGANVLTF.